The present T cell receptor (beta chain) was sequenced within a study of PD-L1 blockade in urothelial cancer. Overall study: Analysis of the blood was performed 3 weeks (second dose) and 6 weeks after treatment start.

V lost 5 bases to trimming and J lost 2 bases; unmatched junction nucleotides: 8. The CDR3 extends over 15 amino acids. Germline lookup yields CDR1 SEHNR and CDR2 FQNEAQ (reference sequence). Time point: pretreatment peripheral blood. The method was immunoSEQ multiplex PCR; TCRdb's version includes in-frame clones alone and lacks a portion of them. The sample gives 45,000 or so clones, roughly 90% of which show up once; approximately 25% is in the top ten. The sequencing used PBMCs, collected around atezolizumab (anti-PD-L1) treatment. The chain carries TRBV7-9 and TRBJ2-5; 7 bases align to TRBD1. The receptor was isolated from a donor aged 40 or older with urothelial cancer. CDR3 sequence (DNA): TGTGCCAGCAGCCCCCCGGGACAGTGGCAAGAGACCCAGTACTTC. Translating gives CASSPPGQWQETQYF.